Listed below are T cell receptor beta chains from one sample, sequenced in a study of molecular identifiers for immune sequencing clone quantification. MiXCR, applied by TCRdb to the PCR reads, yields one record per CDR3 protein. The sample lists a few hundred thousand distinct CDR3 sequences, less than 30% occurring once. The specimen was naive CD8+ T cells from blood, with Jurkat cell RNA spiked in. The source is a human donor in good health. Some libraries in this study had Jurkat cell RNA spiked in. Both conserved end residues are part of each CDR3. Each record gives: D gene, clone size, J gene, V gene, CDR3 DNA, CDR3 protein. D genes are given only for firm matches. Clone size, where shown, is once, few, many, or a class for clones that have expanded.

>NA|few|TRBJ2-1|TRBV5-6
TGTGCCAGCAGCTCAGGGACGGAGTACAATGAGCAGTTCTTC
CASSSGTEYNEQFF
>TRBD1|many|TRBJ2-7|TRBV25-1
TGTGCCAGCAGTGCCTGGACAGGAAACGAGCAGTACTTC
CASSAWTGNEQYF
>TRBD1|many|TRBJ2-7|TRBV5-1
TGCGCCAGCAGCTTGGAGGTAGGGGGCAACGAGCAGTACTTC
CASSLEVGGNEQYF
>NA|few|TRBJ1-1|TRBV19
TGTGCCAGTAGTATTAACAATCGGGGGCTCACTGAAGCTTTCTTT
CASSINNRGLTEAFF
>TRBD1|NA|TRBJ1-1|TRBV2
TGTGCCAGCAGTGAATGGAACAGGGGGCCGATGAACACTGAAGCTTTCTTT
CASSEWNRGPMNTEAFF
>NA|few|TRBJ2-7|TRBV5-1
TGCGCCAGCAGCTTTGAGACAGGAGCTTCCTACGAGCAGTACTTC
CASSFETGASYEQYF
>TRBD1|few|TRBJ2-3|TRBV4-1
TGCGCCAGCAGCCAAGACTCCTTCATGGGGACAGGGGTCTTCGGCACAGATACGCAGTATTTT
CASSQDSFMGTGVFGTDTQYF
>NA|NA|TRBJ2-7|TRBV4-3
TGCGCCAGCAGCCAGACCGACACGAGCTCCTACGAGCAGTACTTC
CASSQTDTSSYEQYF
>TRBD1|few|TRBJ1-1|TRBV6-5
TGTGCCAGCAGTACAAGGACAGGGGCATACACTGAAGCTTTCTTT
CASSTRTGAYTEAFF
>NA|many|TRBJ2-3|TRBV27
TGTGCCAGCAGTCCCCGGCGAGATACGCAGTATTTT
CASSPRRDTQYF
>NA|NA|TRBJ1-2|TRBV7-2
TGTGCCAGCAGCGCCCCCCTGGGGGAAACAACTAACTATGGCTACACCTTC
CASSAPLGETTNYGYTF
>TRBD1|once|TRBJ2-1|TRBV4-3
TGCGCCAGCCGCCAGCACCTGACGGGACAGGGCAACAATGAGCAGTTCTTC
CASRQHLTGQGNNEQFF
>NA|few|TRBJ2-7|TRBV4-1
TGCGCCAGCAGCCCGGGGGACAGAGTGTACGAGCAGTACTTC
CASSPGDRVYEQYF
>TRBD2|NA|TRBJ2-3|TRBV3-1
TGTGCCAGCAGCCAAGATTTTTCTAGCGGGGGAGATACGCAGTATTTT
CASSQDFSSGGDTQYF
>TRBD1|few|TRBJ1-1|TRBV20-1
TGCAGTGCTAGACCCTCCGGGACAGGGGGCACTGAAGCTTTCTTT
CSARPSGTGGTEAFF
>NA|NA|TRBJ2-1|TRBV30
TGTGCCTGGAGTACGACCAACTCCTACAATGAGCAGTTCTTC
CAWSTTNSYNEQFF
>TRBD1|NA|TRBJ2-7|TRBV20-1
TGCAGTGCTAGAGATCTGATGACAGGGAACTACGAGCAGTACTTC
CSARDLMTGNYEQYF
>NA|many|TRBJ2-7|TRBV6-5
TGTGCCAGCAGTGCGGGGCTAGACTACGAGCAGTACTTC
CASSAGLDYEQYF
>NA|few|TRBJ1-1|TRBV2
TGTGCCAGCAGTGGGGGGAGCGGGTGGAACACTGAAGCTTTCTTT
CASSGGSGWNTEAFF
>NA|NA|TRBJ2-7|TRBV20-1
TGCAGTGCTAGAAATTCAGCGGGTTTCTCCTACGAGCAGTACTTC
CSARNSAGFSYEQYF
>NA|few|TRBJ2-3|TRBV6-5
TGTGCCAGCAGTTACGCTCCTCGGGATACGCAGTATTTT
CASSYAPRDTQYF
>TRBD1|few|TRBJ1-5|TRBV7-2
TGTGCCAGCAGCCCAAACCCGCTTCAGGGGGCTCGAGGCAATCAGCCCCAGCATTTT
CASSPNPLQGARGNQPQHF
>NA|NA|TRBJ2-6|TRBV5-1
TGCGCCAGCAGACGAGAAAACTCTGGGGCCAACGTCCTGACTTTC
CASRRENSGANVLTF
>NA|NA|TRBJ2-5|TRBV7-6
TGTGCCAGCAGCTCCCAGTGGACCCAGTACTTC
CASSSQWTQYF
>NA|few|TRBJ2-3|TRBV14
TGTGCCAGCAGCCAAGATCCAGCGGCGGTTCGAGATACGCAGTATTTT
CASSQDPAAVRDTQYF
>TRBD1|few|TRBJ1-5|TRBV4-1
TGCGCCAGCAGCCAAGCGGCAGGGGGGGATCAGCCCCAGCATTTT
CASSQAAGGDQPQHF
>NA|NA|TRBJ2-1|TRBV7-9
TGTGCCAGCAGCACGGGGCCGGGGCTCGAGCAGTTCTTC
CASSTGPGLEQFF
>NA|NA|TRBJ1-4|TRBV5-1
TGCGTCAGCCCCCCTATGCGGACTACTAATGAAAAACTGTTTTTT
CVSPPMRTTNEKLFF
>TRBD2|many|TRBJ2-3|TRBV5-1
TGCGCCAGCAGCTCGCGACTAGCGGGGCGCACAGATACGCAGTATTTT
CASSSRLAGRTDTQYF
>TRBD1|few|TRBJ1-1|TRBV5-1
TGCGCCAGCAGCTTGGATCCTGGGACAGCAAACACTGAAGCTTTCTTT
CASSLDPGTANTEAFF
>TRBD2|few|TRBJ2-7|TRBV6-2/TRBV6-3
TGTGCCAGCAGACTCTATAGCGGGGACTACGAGCAGTACTTC
CASRLYSGDYEQYF
>NA|many|TRBJ2-7|TRBV4-3
TGCGCCAGCAGCCAAGATCCACGAGGGGCCGAGCAGTACTTC
CASSQDPRGAEQYF
>NA|few|TRBJ2-7|TRBV4-1
TGCGCCAGCAGCCAAGATACGGGAAGCTTTCTTTACGAGCAGTACTTC
CASSQDTGSFLYEQYF
>TRBD1|few|TRBJ2-2|TRBV4-1
TGCGCCAGCAGCCAAGATGCCGCGACAGGGGCTAGGACCGGGGAGCTGTTTTTT
CASSQDAATGARTGELFF
>NA|many|TRBJ2-1|TRBV20-1
TGCAGTGCTAGAGATCTGACAACCGTCGGTGAGCAGTTCTTC
CSARDLTTVGEQFF
>TRBD2|NA|TRBJ2-7|TRBV27
TGTGCCAGCAGAACCGGGACTAGCGGGAAAAGCTCCTACGAGCAGTACTTC
CASRTGTSGKSSYEQYF
>TRBD2|NA|TRBJ2-1|TRBV27
TGTGCCAGTCAAGGGCTAGCGGGGGGCGCGGGGATTAATGAGCAGTTCTTC
CASQGLAGGAGINEQFF
>NA|NA|TRBJ2-7|TRBV12-3/TRBV12-4
TGTGCCCGCAGTCCCCCCCGCTCCTACACGCCGTACTTC
CARSPPRSYTPYF
>TRBD1|many|TRBJ2-4|TRBV12-3/TRBV12-4
TGTGCCAGCAGCCTTGGACAGGCTAAAAACATTCAGTACTTC
CASSLGQAKNIQYF
>TRBD1|NA|TRBJ2-7|TRBV6-6
TGTGCCTGCAGTTACACAACAGGGGGCGAGTACGAGCAGTACTTC
CACSYTTGGEYEQYF
>NA|many|TRBJ2-5|TRBV14
TGTGCCAGCAGCCAAGATCGGTCTAGTGTACAAGAGACCCAGTACTTC
CASSQDRSSVQETQYF
>NA|few|TRBJ2-7|TRBV20-1
TGCAGTGTGCGCAGGGGGGGTTACGAGCAGTACTTC
CSVRRGGYEQYF
>NA|few|TRBJ2-1|TRBV6-2/TRBV6-3
TGTGCCAGCAGTTTTCCGGGGAACAATGAGCAGTTCTTC
CASSFPGNNEQFF
>NA|few|TRBJ2-2|TRBV6-5
TGTGCCAGCAGCTCCGGGACCTTAGGGACCGGGGAGCTGTTTTTT
CASSSGTLGTGELFF
>NA|few|TRBJ1-5|TRBV15
TGTGCCACCAGCCAGGACAGTAGCAATCAGCCCCAGCATTTT
CATSQDSSNQPQHF
>TRBD1|NA|TRBJ1-5|TRBV2
TGTGCCTGCAGTGAAGCGGGACAGCTCAATCAGCCCCAGCATTTT
CACSEAGQLNQPQHF
>NA|NA|TRBJ2-3|TRBV21-1
TGTGCCAGCAGTTGGAGGGGGCGGACAGGGGGGGCAGATACGCAGTATTTT
CASSWRGRTGGADTQYF
>NA|once|TRBJ1-1|TRBV4-3
TGCGCCAGCAGCCTAAAACAGAGAATGAACATTGAAGCTTTCTTT
CASSLKQRMNIEAFF
>NA|many|TRBJ2-7|TRBV5-6
TGTGCCAGCAGCTTGACGCTTGTTTACGAGCAGTACTTC
CASSLTLVYEQYF
>NA|once|TRBJ2-5|TRBV19
TGTGCCAGTAGTATGTGGGTGCGGGAGACCCAGTACTTC
CASSMWVRETQYF
>TRBD2|NA|TRBJ2-1|TRBV9
TGTGCCAGCAGTCCAAGCGGGACCGAACACAATGAGCAGTTCTTC
CASSPSGTEHNEQFF
>NA|NA|TRBJ2-1|TRBV6-1
TGTGCCAGCAGTGAAGCCGTAGGGGCCCGGAGCTCCTACAATGAGCAGTTCTTC
CASSEAVGARSSYNEQFF
>NA|many|TRBJ2-5|TRBV4-1
TGCGCCAGCAGCCAAGATCGGGCCGGCGTCGAGACCCAGTACTTC
CASSQDRAGVETQYF
>TRBD1|few|TRBJ2-7|TRBV29-1
TGCAGCGTTGGGGACAGGGCTGGCTACGAGCAGTACTTC
CSVGDRAGYEQYF
>TRBD2|once|TRBJ2-1|TRBV7-8
TGTGCCAGCAATCTTAACGCTCTCGTAGCGGGGGGCCGGTATGAGCAGTTCTTC
CASNLNALVAGGRYEQFF
>TRBD2|few|TRBJ2-2|TRBV12-3/TRBV12-4
TGTGCCAGCAGTTTCGGCGGGAGAACCGGGGAGCTGTTTTTT
CASSFGGRTGELFF
>NA|few|TRBJ2-7|TRBV4-1
TGCGCCAGCAGCCAAGTAGAGGGGCCCAACGAGCAGTACTTC
CASSQVEGPNEQYF
>TRBD1|NA|TRBJ2-7|TRBV28
TGTGCCAGCAGTTTCTTTCCGGGACAGGGGCCCTACGAGCAGTACTTC
CASSFFPGQGPYEQYF
>NA|many|TRBJ1-5|TRBV7-2
TGTGCCAGCAGCTTTCCTGGGCAGCCCCAGCATTTT
CASSFPGQPQHF
>NA|many|TRBJ2-3|TRBV29-1
TGCAGCAGCCGGGGCAGCATCGATTACACAGATACGCAGTATTTT
CSSRGSIDYTDTQYF